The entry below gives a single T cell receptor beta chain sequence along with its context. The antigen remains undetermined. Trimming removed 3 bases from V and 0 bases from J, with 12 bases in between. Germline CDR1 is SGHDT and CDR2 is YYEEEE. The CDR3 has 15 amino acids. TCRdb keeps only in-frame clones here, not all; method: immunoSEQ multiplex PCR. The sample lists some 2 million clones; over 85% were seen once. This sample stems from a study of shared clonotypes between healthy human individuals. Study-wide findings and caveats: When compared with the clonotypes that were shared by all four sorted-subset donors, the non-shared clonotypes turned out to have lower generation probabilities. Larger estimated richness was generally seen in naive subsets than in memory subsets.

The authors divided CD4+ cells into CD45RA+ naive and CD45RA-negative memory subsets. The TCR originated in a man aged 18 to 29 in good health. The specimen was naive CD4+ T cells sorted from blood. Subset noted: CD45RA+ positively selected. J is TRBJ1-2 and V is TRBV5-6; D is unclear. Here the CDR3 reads CASSSSGIANYGYTF. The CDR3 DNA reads TGTGCCAGCAGCTCCTCGGGGATTGCTAACTATGGCTACACCTTC.